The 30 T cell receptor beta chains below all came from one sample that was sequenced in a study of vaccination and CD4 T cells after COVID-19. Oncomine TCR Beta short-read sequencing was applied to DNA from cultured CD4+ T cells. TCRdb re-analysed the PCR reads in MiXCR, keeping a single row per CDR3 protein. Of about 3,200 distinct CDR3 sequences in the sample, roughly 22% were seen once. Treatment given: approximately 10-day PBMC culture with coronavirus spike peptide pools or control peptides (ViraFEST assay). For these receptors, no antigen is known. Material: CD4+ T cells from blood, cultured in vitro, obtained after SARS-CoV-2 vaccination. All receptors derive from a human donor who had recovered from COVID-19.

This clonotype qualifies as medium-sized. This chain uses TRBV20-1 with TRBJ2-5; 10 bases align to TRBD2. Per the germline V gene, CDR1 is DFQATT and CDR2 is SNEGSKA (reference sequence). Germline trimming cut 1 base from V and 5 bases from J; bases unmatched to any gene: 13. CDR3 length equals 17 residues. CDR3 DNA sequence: TGCAGTGCTAGAGTAGTAGCGGGGGGTCCGTCGCCCGAGACCCAGTACTTC. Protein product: CSARVVAGGPSPETQYF.

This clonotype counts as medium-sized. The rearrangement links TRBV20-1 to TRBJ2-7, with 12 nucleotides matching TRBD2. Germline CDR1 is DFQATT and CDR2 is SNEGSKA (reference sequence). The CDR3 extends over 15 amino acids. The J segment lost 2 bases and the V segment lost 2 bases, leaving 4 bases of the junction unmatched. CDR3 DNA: TGCAGTGCTAGAACCCTAGCGGGGGGGCCCTACGAGCAGTACTTC. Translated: CSARTLAGGPYEQYF.

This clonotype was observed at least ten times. CDR3 amino acids: CSATIAGTGPSYEQYF. In DNA, the CDR3 is TGCAGTGCTACGATCGCGGGGACAGGACCGTCCTACGAGCAGTACTTC. The chain employs TRBV20-1 and TRBJ2-7; TRBD1 matches 8 bases. The CDR3 runs 16 residues. V shed 4 bases, J shed 1 base, and the junction held 12 bases outside the gene matches. Germline lookup yields CDR1 DFQATT and CDR2 SNEGSKA (reference sequence).

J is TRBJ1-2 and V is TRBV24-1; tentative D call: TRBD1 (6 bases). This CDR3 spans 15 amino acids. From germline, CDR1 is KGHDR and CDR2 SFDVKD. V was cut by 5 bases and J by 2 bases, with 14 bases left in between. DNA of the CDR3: TGTGCCACCAGTGGAGGGGGAACAAAGAACTATGGCTACACCTTC. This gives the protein CATSGGGTKNYGYTF.

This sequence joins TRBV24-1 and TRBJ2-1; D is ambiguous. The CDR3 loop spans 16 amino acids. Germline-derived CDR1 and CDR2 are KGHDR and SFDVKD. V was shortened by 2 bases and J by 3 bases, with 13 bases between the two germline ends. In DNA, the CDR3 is TGTGCCACCAGTGATTCCGTTGCCGGCAGCTACAATGAGCAGTTCTTC. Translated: CATSDSVAGSYNEQFF.

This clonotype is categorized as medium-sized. CDR3: CASRSSGGQTLSSSYEQYF. CDR3 sequence (DNA): TGTGCCAGCAGATCCAGCGGGGGCCAAACCCTCTCTTCATCCTACGAGCAGTACTTC. This sequence joins TRBV7-9 and TRBJ2-7; TRBD2 matches 8 bases. This CDR3 contains 19 residues. Per germline, CDR1 SEHNR and CDR2 FQNEAQ (reference sequence). With V trimmed by 6 bases and J by 1 base, 20 bases remained unmatched. Full variable domain (missing parts from reference TRBV7-9 and TRBJ2-7): DTGVSQNPRHKITKRGQNVTFRCDPISEHNRLYWYRQTLGQGPEFLTYFQNEAQLEKSRLLSDRFSAERPKGSFSTLEIQRTEQGDSAMYLCASRSSGGQTLSSSYEQYFGPGTRLTVT.

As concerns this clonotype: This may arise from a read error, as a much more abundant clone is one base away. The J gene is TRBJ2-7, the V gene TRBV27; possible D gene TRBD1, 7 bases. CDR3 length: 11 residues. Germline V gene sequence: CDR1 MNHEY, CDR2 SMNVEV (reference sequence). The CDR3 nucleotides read TGTCCCAGCAGTACAGGGGAGGACGAGTACTTC. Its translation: CPSSTGEDEYF.

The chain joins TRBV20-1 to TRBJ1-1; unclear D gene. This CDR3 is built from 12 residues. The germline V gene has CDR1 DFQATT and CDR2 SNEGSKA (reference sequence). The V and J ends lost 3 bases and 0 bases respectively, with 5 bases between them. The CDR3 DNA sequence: TGCAGTGCTAGGACCGTGAACACTGAAGCTTTCTTT. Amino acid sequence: CSARTVNTEAFF.

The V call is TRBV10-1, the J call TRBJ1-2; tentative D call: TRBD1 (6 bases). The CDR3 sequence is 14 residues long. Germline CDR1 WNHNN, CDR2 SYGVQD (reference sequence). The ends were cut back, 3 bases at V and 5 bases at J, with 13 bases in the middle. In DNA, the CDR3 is TGCGCCAGCAGTGAAGACAGGACGGTGTATGGCTACACCTTC. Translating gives CASSEDRTVYGYTF.

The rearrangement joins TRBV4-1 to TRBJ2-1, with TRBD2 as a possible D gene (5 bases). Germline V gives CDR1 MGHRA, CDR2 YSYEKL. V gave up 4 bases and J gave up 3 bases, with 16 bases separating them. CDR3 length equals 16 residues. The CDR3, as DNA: TGCGCCAGCAGCCGGTCGGGATCCTCAGGCTACAATGAGCAGTTCTTC. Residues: CASSRSGSSGYNEQFF.

The CDR3 protein is CASSRQGSSYEQYF. The CDR3 region has the DNA TGTGCCAGCAGTCGTCAGGGGAGCTCCTACGAGCAGTACTTC. The V and J genes are TRBV12-3 or TRBV12-4 and TRBJ2-7, with TRBD1 as a possible D gene (6 bases). The V end lost 5 bases, the J end lost 0 bases, and 11 bases lay between the germline ends. CDR3 length equals 14 residues.

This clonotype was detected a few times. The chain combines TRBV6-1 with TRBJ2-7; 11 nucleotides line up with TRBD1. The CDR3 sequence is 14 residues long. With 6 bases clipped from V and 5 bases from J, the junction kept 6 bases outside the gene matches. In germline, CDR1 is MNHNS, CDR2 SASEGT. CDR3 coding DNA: TGTGCCAGCAGACCCGGGACAGGGGGAAACGAGCAGTACTTC. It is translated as CASRPGTGGNEQYF.

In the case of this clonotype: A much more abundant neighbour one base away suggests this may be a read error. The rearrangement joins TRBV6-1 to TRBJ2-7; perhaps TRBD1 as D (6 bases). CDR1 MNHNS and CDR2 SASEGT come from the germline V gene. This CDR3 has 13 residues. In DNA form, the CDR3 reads TGTGCCACCACCTTCGGGACAATCTACGGGCAGTACTTC. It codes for CATTFGTIYGQYF.

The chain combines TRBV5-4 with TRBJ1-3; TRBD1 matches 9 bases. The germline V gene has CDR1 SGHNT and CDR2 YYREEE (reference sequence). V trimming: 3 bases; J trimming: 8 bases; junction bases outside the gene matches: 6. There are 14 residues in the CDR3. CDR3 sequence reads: CASSSYRGQDTIYF. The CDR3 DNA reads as TGTGCCAGCAGCTCCTACAGGGGGCAAGACACCATATATTTT.

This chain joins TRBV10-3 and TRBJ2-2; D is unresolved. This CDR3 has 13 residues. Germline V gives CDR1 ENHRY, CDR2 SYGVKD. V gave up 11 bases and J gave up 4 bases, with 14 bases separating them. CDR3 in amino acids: CAAGSRSTGELFF. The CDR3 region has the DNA TGTGCCGCCGGGTCCCGCAGCACCGGGGAGCTGTTTTTT.

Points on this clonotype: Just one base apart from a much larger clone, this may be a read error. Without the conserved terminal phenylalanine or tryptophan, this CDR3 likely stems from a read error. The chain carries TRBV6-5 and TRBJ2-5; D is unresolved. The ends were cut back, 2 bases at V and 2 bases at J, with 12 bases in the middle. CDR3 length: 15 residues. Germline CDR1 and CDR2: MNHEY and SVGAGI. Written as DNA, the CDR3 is TGTGCCAGCAGTTACACAGACGCCCCTCAAGAGACCCAGTACTTG. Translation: CASSYTDAPQETQYL.

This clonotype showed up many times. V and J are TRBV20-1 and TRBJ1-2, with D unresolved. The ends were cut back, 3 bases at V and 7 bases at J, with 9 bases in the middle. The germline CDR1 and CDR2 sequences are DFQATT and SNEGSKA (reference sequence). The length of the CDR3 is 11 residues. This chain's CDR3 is CSASRGRGYTF. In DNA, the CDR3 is TGCAGTGCTAGTAGAGGGCGTGGCTACACCTTC.

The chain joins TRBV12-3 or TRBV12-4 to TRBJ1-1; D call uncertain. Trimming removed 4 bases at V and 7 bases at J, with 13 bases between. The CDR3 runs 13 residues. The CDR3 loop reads CASSWARRSEAFF. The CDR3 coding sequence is TGTGCCAGCAGTTGGGCCCGGAGGAGTGAAGCTTTCTTT.

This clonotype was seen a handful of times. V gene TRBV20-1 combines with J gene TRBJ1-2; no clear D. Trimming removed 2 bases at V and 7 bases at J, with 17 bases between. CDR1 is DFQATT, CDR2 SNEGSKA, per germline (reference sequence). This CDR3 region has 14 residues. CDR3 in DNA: TGCAGTGCTAGAATGCCGGCCGACGTGAGTGGCTACACCTTC. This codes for CSARMPADVSGYTF.

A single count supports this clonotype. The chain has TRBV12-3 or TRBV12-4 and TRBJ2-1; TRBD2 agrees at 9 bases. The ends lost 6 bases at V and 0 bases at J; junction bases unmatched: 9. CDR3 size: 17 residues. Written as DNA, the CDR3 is TGTGCCAGCAGCCCCCCTAGCGGGGCCAGCTCCTACAATGAGCAGTTCTTC. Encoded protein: CASSPPSGASSYNEQFF.

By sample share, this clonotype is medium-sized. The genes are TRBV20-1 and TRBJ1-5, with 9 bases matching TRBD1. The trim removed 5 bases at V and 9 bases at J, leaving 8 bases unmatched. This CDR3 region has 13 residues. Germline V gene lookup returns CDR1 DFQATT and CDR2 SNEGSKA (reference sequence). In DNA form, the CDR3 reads TGCAGTGCTGGAGGACAGGGGTTAGGGCCCCAGCATTTT. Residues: CSAGGQGLGPQHF.

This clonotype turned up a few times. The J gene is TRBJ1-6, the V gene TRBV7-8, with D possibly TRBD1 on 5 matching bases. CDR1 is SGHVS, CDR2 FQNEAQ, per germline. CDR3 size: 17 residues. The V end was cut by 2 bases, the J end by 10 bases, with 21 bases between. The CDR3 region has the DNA TGTGCCAGCAGCTTATCCCCCCCGGGGCATGGGGGATCACCCCTCCACTTT. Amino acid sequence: CASSLSPPGHGGSPLHF.

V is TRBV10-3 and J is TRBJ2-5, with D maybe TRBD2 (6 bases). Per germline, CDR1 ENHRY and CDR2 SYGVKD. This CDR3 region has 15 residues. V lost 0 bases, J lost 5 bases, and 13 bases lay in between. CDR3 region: CAISESGLRGETQYF. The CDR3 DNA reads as TGTGCCATCAGTGAGTCGGGACTTCGAGGGGAGACCCAGTACTTC.

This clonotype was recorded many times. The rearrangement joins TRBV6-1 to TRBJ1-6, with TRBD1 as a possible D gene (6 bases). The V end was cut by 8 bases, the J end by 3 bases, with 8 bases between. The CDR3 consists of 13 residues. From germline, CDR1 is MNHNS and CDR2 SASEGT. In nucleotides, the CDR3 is TGTGCCAGCTCGGACAGCTATAATTCACCCCTCCACTTT. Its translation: CASSDSYNSPLHF.

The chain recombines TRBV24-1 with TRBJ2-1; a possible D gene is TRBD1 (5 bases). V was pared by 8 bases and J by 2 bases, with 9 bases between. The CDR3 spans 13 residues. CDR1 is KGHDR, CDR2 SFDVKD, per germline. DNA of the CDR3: TGTGCCACCACCCAGGGCCCCTACAATGAGCAGTTCTTC. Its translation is CATTQGPYNEQFF.

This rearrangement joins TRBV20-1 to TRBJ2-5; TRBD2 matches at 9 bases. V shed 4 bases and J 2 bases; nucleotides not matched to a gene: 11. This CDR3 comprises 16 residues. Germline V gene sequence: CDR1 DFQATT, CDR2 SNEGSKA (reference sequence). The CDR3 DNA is TGCAGTGCTATTATGTTCCGGCTAGCGGGGCAAGAGACCCAGTACTTC. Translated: CSAIMFRLAGQETQYF.

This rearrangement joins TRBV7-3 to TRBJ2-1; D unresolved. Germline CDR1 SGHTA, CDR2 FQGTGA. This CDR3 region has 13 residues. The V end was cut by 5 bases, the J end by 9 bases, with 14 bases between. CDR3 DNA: TGTGCCAGCAGCATGGCGACCCTAACTGAGCAGTTCTTC. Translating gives CASSMATLTEQFF.

In nucleotides, the CDR3 is TGTGCCACCAGCAGAGTAAACGGAGCCGGGACAGGGAAATCTGAAGCTTTCTTT. Translating gives CATSRVNGAGTGKSEAFF. The rearrangement links TRBV15 to TRBJ1-1, with 9 bases aligning to TRBD1. The CDR3 totals 18 residues. The germline V gene encodes CDR1 LNHNV and CDR2 YYDKDF (reference sequence). Germline trimming cut 1 base from V and 6 bases from J; bases unmatched to any gene: 15.

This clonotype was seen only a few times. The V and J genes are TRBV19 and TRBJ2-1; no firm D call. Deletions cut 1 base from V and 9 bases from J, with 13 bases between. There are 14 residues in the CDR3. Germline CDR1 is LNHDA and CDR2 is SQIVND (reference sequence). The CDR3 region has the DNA TGTGCCAGTAGTATAGCTGGGATTGGAAGTGAGCAGTTCTTC. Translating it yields CASSIAGIGSEQFF. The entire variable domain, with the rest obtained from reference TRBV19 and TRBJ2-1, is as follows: DGGITQSPKYLFRKEGQNVTLSCEQNLNHDAMYWYRQDPGQGLRLIYYSQIVNDFQKGDIAEGYSVSREKKESFPLTVTSAQKNPTAFYLCASSIAGIGSEQFFGPGTRLTVL.

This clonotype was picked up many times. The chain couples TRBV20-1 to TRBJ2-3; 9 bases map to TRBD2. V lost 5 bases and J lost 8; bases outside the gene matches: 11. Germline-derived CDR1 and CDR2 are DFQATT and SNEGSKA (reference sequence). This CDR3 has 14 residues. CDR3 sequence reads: CSAGLSGGVGTQYF. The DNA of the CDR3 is TGCAGTGCTGGCCTTAGCGGGGGTGTGGGTACGCAGTATTTT.